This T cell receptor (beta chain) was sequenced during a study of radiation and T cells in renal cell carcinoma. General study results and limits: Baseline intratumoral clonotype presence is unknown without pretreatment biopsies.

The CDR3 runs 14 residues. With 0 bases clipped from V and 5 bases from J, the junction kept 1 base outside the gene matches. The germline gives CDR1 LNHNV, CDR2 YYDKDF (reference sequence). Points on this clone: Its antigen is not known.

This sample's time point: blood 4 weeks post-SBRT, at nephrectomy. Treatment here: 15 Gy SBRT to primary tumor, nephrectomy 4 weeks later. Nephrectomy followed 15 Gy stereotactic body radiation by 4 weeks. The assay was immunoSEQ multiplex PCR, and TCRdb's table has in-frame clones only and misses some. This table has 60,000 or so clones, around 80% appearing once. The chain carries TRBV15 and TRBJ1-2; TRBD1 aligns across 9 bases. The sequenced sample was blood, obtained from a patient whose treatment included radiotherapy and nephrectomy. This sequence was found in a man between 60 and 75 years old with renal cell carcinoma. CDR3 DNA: TGTGCCACCAGCAGAGAAGGGACAGGGTATGGCTACACCTTC. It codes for CATSREGTGYGYTF.